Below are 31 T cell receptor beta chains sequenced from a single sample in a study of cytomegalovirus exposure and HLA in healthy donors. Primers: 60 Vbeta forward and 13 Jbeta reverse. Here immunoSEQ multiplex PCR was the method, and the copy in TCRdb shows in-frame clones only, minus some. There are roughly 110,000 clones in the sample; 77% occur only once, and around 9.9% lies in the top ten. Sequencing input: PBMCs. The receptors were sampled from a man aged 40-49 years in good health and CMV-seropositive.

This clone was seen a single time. The CDR3 DNA follows: TGTGCCAGCAGTAACCTACACAGGGGCCTGGACGAGCAGTACTTC. Protein sequence: CASSNLHRGLDEQYF. The chain combines TRBV28 with TRBJ2-7; 7 bases line up with TRBD1. Per germline, CDR1 MDHEN and CDR2 SYDVKM. The CDR3 loop spans 15 amino acids. V shed 5 bases, J shed 5 bases, and the junction held 12 bases outside the gene matches.

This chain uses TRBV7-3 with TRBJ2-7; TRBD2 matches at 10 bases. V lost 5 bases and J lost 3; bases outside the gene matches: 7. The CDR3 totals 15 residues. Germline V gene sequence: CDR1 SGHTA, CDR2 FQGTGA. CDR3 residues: CASSPGASGGYEQYF. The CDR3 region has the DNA TGTGCCAGCAGCCCCGGGGCTAGCGGGGGCTACGAGCAGTACTTC.

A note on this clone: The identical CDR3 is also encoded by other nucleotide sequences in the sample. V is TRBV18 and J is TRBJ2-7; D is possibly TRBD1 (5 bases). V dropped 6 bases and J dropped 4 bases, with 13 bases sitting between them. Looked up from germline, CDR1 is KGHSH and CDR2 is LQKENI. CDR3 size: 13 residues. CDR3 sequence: CASSPGQTYEQYF. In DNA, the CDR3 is TGTGCCAGCTCGCCAGGACAAACTTACGAGCAGTACTTC.

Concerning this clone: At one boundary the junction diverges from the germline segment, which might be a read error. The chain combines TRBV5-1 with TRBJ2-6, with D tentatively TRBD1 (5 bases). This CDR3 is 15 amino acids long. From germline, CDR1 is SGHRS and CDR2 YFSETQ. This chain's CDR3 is CASSSTVSGASVLTF. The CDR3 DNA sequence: TGCGCCAGCAGCTCGACAGTATCTGGGGCCAGCGTCCTGACTTTC.

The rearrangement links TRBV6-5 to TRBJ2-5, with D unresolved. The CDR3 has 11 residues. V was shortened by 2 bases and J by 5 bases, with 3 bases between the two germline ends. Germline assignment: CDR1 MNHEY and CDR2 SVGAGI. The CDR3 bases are TGTGCCAGCAGTTACCGGGAGACCCAGTACTTC. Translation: CASSYRETQYF.

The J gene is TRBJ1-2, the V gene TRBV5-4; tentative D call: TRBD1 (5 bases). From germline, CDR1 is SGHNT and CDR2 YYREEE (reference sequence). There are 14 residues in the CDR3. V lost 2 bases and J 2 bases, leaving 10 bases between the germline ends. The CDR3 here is CASSFLGGNYGYTF. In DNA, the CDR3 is TGTGCCAGCAGCTTCCTCGGGGGAAACTATGGCTACACCTTC.

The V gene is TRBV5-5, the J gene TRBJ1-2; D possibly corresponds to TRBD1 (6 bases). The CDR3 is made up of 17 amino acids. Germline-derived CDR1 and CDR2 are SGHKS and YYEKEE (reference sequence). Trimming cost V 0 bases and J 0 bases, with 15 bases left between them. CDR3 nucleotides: TGTGCCAGCAGCTTGGCCCAACGACAGGAATCTAACTATGGCTACACCTTC. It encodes CASSLAQRQESNYGYTF.

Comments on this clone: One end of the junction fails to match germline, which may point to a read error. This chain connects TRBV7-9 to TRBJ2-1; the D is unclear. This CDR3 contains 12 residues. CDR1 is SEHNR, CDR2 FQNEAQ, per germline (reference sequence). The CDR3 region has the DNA TGTTCCAGCAGCTTTTTAGACAATGAGCAGTTCTTC. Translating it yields CSSSFLDNEQFF.

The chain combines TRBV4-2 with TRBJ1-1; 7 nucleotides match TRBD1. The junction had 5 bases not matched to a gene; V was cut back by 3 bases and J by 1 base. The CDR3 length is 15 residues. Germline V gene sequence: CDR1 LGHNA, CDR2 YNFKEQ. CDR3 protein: CASSQGDRENTEAFF. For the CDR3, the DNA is TGTGCCAGCAGCCAGGGAGACAGGGAGAACACTGAAGCTTTCTTT.

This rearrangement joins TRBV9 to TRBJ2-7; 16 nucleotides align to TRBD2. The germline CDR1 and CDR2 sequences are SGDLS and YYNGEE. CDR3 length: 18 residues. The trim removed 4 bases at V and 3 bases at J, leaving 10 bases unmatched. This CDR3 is CASSSGPGTSGGDYEQYF. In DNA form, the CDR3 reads TGTGCCAGCAGCAGCGGACCCGGGACTAGCGGGGGGGACTACGAGCAGTACTTC.

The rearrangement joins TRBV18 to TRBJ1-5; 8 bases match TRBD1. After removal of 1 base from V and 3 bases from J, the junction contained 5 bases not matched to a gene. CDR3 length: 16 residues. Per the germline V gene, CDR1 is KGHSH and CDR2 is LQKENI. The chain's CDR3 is CASSPLGTGANQPQHF. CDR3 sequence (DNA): TGTGCCAGCTCACCACTTGGGACAGGTGCCAATCAGCCCCAGCATTTT. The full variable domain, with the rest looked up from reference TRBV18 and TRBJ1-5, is NAGVMQNPRHLVRRRGQEARLRCSPMKGHSHVYWYRQLPEEGLKFMVYLQKENIIDESGMPKERFSAEFPKEGPSILRIQQVVRGDSAAYFCASSPLGTGANQPQHFGDGTRLSIL.

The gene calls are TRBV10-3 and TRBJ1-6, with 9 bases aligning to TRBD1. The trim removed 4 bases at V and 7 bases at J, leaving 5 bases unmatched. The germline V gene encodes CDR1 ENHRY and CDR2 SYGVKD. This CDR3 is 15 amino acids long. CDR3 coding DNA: TGTGCCATCAGTGCAGGGGGACAGGGAAATTCACCCCTCCACTTT. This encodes CAISAGGQGNSPLHF.

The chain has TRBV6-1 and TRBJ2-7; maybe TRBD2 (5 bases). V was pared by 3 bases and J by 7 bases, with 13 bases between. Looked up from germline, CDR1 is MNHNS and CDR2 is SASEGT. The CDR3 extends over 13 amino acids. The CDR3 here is CASSDREGREQYF. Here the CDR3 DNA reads TGTGCCAGCAGTGACCGCGAGGGTCGGGAGCAGTACTTC.

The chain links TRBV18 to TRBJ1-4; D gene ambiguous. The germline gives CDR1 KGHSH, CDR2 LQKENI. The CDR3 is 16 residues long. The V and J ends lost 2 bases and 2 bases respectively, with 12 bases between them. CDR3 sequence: CASSPAGLRTNEKLFF. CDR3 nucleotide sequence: TGTGCCAGCTCACCAGCCGGGTTGAGGACTAATGAAAAACTGTTTTTT.

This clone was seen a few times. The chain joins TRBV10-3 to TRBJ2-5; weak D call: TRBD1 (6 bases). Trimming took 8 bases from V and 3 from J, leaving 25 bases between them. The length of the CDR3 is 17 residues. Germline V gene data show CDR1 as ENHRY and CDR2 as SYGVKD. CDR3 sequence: CAIASQGSYADKETQYF. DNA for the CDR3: TGTGCCATCGCCTCTCAGGGGTCCTACGCAGACAAAGAGACCCAGTACTTC.

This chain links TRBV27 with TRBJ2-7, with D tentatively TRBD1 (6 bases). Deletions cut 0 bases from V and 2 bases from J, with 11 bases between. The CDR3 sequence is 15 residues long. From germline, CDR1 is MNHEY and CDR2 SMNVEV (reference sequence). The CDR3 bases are TGTGCCAGCAGTTTATCGTGGGACAACACCTACGAGCAGTACTTC. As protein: CASSLSWDNTYEQYF.

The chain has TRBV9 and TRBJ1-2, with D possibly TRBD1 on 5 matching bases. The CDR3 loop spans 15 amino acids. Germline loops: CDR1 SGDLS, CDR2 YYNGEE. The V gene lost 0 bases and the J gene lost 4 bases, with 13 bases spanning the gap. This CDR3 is CASSVAGKLTYGYTF. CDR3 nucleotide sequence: TGTGCCAGCAGCGTAGCAGGGAAACTCACCTATGGCTACACCTTC.

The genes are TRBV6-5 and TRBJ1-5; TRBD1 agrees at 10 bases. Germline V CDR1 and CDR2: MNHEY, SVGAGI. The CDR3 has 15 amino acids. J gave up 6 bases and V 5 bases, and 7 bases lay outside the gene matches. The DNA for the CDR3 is TGTGCCAGCAGTAGGACAGGGGGAGTCGGTCAGCCCCAGCATTTT. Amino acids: CASSRTGGVGQPQHF.

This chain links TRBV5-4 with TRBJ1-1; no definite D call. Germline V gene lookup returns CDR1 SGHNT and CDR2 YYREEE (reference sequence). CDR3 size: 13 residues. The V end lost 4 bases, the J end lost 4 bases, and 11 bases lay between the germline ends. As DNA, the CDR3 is TGTGCCAGCAGCCCTATCACCCGCACTGAAGCTTTCTTT. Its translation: CASSPITRTEAFF. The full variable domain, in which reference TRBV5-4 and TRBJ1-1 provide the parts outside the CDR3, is ETGVTQSPTHLIKTRGQQVTLRCSSQSGHNTVSWYQQALGQGPQFIFQYYREEENGRGNFPPRFSGLQFPNYSSELNVNALELDDSALYLCASSPITRTEAFFGQGTRLTVV.

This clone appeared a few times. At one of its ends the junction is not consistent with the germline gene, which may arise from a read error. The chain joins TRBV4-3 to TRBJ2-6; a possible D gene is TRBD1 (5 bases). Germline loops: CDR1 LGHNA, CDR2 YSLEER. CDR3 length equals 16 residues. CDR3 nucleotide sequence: TGCGCCAGCAGCCCCGAGGTAGGCTCTGGGGCCAACGGCCTGACTTTC. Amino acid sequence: CASSPEVGSGANGLTF.

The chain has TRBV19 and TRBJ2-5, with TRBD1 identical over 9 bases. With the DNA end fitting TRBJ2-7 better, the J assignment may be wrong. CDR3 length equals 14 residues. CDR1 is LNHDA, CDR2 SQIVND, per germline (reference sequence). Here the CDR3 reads CASSQGQGAYEQYF. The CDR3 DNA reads TGTGCCAGTTCCCAGGGACAGGGAGCCTACGAGCAGTACTTC.

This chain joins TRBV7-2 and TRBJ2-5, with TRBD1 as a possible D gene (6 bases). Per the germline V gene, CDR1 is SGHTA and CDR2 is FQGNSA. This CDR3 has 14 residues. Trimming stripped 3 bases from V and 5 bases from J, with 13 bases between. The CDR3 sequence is CASSLGPQGETQYF. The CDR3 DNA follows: TGTGCCAGCAGCTTGGGGCCGCAGGGGGAGACCCAGTACTTC. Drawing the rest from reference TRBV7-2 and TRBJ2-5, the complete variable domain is GAGVSQSPSNKVTEKGKDVELRCDPISGHTALYWYRQSLGQGLEFLIYFQGNSAPDKSGLPSDRFSAERTGGSVSTLTIQRTQQEDSAVYLCASSLGPQGETQYFGPGTRLLVL.

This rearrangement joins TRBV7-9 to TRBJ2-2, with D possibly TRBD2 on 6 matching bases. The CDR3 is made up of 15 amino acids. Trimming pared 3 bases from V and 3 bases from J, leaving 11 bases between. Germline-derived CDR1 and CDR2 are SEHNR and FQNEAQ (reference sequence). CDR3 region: CASSFAGTDTGELFF. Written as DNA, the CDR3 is TGTGCCAGCAGCTTTGCGGGGACGGACACCGGGGAGCTGTTTTTT.

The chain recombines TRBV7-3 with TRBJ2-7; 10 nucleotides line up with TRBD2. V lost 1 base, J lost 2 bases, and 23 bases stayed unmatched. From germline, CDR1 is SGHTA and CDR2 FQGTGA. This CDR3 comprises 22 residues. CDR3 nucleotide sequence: TGTGCCAGCAGCTTAAGGACTCCGGGGGGAACTAGCGGGATCTTCTGCACCTACGAGCAGTACTTC. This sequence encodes CASSLRTPGGTSGIFCTYEQYF.

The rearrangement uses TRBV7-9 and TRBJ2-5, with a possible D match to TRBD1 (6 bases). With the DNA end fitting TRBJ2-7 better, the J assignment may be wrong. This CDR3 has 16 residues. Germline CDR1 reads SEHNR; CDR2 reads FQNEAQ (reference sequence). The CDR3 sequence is CASSVWGQGGTYEQYF. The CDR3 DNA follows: TGTGCCAGCAGCGTGTGGGGGCAGGGTGGTACTTACGAGCAGTACTTC.

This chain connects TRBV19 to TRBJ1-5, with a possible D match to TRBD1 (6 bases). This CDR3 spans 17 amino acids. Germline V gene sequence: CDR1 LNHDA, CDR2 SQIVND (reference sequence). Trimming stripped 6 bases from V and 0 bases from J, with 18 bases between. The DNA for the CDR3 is TGTGCCAGTAGACAAGCAGGGGCGGGCTATAGCAATCAGCCCCAGCATTTT. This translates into CASRQAGAGYSNQPQHF.

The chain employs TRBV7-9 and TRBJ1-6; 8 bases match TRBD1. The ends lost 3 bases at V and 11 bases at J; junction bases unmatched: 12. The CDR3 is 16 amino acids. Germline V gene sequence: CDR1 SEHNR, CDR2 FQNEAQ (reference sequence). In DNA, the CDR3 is TGTGCCAGCAGCTTTTACAGGGGGAACTCGGATCCACCCCTCCACTTT. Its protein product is CASSFYRGNSDPPLHF.

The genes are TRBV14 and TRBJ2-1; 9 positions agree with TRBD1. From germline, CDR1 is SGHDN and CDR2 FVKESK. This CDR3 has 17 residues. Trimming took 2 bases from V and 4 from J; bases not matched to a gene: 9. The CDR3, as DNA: TGTGCCAGCAGCCAACACGGGGGGACAGGGAGGTACAATGAGCAGTTCTTC. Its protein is CASSQHGGTGRYNEQFF. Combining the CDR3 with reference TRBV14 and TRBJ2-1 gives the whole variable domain EAGVTQFPSHSVIEKGQTVTLRCDPISGHDNLYWYRRVMGKEIKFLLHFVKESKQDESGMPNNRFLAERTGGTYSTLKVQPAELEDSGVYFCASSQHGGTGRYNEQFFGPGTRLTVL.

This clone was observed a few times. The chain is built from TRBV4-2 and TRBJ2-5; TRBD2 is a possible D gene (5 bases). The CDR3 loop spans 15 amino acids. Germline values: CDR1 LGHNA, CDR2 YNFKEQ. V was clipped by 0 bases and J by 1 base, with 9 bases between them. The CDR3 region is CASSQEEESQETQYF. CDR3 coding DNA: TGTGCCAGCAGCCAAGAGGAGGAGTCCCAAGAGACCCAGTACTTC.

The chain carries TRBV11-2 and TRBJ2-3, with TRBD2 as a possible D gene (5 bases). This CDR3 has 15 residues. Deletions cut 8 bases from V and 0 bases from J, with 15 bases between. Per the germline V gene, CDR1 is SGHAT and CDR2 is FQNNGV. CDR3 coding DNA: TGTGCCAGCGGACTGAGCGGCTCCAGCACAGATACGCAGTATTTT. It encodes CASGLSGSSTDTQYF. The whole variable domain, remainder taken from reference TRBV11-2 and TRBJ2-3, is EAGVAQSPRYKIIEKRQSVAFWCNPISGHATLYWYQQILGQGPKLLIQFQNNGVVDDSQLPKDRFSAERLKGVDSTLKIQPAKLEDSAVYLCASGLSGSSTDTQYFGPGTRLTVL.

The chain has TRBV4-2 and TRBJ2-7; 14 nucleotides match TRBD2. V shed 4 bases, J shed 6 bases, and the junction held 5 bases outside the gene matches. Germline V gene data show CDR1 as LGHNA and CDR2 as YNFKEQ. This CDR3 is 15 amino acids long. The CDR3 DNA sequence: TGTGCCAGCAGCCCGACTAGCGGGGGGGCGGGCGAGCAGTACTTC. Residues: CASSPTSGGAGEQYF.